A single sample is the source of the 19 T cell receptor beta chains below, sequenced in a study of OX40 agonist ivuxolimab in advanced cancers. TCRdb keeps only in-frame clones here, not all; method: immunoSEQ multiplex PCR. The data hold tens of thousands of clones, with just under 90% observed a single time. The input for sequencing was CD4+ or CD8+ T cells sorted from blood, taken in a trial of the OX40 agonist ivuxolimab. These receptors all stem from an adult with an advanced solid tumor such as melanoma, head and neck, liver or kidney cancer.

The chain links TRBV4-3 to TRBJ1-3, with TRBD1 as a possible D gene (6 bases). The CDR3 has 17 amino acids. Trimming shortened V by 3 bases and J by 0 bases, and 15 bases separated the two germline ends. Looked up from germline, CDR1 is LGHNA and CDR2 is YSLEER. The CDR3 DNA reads TGCGCCAGCAGCCAGGGGAGGGGGTCCGACTCTGGAAACACCATATATTTT. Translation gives CASSQGRGSDSGNTIYF.

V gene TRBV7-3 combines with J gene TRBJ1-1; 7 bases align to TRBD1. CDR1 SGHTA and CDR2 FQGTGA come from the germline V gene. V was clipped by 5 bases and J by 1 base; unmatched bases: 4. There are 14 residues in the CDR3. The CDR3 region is CASSPAGGNTEAFF. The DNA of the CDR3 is TGTGCCAGCAGCCCAGCAGGGGGGAACACTGAAGCTTTCTTT.

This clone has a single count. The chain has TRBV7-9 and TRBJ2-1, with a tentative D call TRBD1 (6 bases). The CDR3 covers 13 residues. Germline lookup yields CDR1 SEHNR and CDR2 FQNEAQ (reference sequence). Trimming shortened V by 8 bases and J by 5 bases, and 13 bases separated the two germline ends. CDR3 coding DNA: TGTGCCAGCGCTCGTGGGGACAACAATGAGCAGTTCTTC. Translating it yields CASARGDNNEQFF.

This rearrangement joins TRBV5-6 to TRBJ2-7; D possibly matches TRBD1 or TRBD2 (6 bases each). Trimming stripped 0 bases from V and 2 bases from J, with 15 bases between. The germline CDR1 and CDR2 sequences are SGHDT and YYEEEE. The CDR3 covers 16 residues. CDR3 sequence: CASSLGLVGGAYEQYF. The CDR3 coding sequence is TGTGCCAGCAGCTTGGGACTAGTGGGGGGCGCCTACGAGCAGTACTTC.

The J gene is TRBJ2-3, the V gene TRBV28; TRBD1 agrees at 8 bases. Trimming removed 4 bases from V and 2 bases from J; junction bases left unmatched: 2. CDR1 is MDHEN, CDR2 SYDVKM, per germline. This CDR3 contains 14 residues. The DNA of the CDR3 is TGTGCCAGCAGTTGGGACAGGCACACAGATACGCAGTATTTT. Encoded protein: CASSWDRHTDTQYF.

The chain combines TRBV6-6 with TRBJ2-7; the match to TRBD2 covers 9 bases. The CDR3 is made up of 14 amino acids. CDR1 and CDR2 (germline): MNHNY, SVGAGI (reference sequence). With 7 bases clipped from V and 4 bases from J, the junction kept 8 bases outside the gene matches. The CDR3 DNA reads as TGTGCCAGCACCCCGGGGCTAGCGGGGTACGAGCAGTACTTC. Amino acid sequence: CASTPGLAGYEQYF.

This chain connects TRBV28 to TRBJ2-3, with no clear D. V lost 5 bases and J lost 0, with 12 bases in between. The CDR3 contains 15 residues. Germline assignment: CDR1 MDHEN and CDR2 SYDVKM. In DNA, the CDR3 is TGTGCCAGCAGTCCCCTCTCTCCTAGCACAGATACGCAGTATTTT. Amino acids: CASSPLSPSTDTQYF.

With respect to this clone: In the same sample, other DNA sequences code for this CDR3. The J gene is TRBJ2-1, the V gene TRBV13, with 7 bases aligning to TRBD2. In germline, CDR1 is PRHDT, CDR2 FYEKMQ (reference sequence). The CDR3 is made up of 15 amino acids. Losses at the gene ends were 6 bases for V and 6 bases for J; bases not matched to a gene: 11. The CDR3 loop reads CASSSERDGANEQFF. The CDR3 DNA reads TGTGCCAGCAGTTCCGAGCGGGACGGAGCCAATGAGCAGTTCTTC.

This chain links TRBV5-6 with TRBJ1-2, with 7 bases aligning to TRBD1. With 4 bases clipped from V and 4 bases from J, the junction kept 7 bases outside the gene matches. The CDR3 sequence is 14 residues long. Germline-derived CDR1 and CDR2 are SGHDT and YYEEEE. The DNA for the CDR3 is TGTGCCAGCAGCGCCAGACAGGGAGGCTATGGCTACACCTTC. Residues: CASSARQGGYGYTF.

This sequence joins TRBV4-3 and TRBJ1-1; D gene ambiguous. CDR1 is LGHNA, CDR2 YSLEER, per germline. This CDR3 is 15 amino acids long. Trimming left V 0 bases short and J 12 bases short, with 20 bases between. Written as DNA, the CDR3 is TGCGCCAGCAGCCAAGATTTGGAGGCGACGGCTCTGACTTTCTTT. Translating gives CASSQDLEATALTFF.

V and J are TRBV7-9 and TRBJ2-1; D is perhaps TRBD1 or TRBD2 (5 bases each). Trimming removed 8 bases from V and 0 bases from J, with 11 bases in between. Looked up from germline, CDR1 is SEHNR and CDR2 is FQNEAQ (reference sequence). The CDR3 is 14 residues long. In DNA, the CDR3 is TGTGCCAGCTGGGACGCCAGCTCCTACAATGAGCAGTTCTTC. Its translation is CASWDASSYNEQFF.

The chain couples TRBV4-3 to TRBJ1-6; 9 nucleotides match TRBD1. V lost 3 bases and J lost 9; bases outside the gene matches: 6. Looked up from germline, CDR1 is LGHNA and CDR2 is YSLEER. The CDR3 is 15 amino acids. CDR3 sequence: CASSQRTGVGSPLHF. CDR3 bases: TGCGCCAGCAGCCAGAGGACAGGGGTCGGTTCACCCCTCCACTTT.

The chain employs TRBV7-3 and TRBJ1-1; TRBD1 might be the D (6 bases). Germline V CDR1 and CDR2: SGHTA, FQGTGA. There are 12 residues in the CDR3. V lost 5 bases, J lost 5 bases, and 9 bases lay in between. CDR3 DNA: TGTGCCAGCAGCGATACAGGGACTGAAGCTTTCTTT. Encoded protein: CASSDTGTEAFF.

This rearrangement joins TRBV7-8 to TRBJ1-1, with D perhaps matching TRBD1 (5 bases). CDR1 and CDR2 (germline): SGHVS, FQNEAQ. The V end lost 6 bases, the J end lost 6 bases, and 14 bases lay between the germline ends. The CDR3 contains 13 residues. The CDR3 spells CASSSFRGAEAFF. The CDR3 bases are TGTGCCAGCAGTTCTTTTCGAGGGGCTGAAGCTTTCTTT.

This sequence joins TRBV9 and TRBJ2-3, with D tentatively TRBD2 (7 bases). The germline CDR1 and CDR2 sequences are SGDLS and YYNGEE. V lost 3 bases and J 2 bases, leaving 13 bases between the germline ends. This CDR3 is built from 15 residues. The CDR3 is CASSGWGGPTDTQYF. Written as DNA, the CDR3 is TGTGCCAGCAGCGGATGGGGGGGCCCCACAGATACGCAGTATTTT.

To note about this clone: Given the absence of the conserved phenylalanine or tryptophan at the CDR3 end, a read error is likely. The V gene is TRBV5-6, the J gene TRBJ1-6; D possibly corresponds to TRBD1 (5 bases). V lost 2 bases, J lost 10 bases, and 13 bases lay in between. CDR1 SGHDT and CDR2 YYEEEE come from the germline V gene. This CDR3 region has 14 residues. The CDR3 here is CASSFSDGASPLHL. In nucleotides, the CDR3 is TGTGCCAGCAGCTTCAGCGACGGGGCCTCACCCCTCCACCTT.

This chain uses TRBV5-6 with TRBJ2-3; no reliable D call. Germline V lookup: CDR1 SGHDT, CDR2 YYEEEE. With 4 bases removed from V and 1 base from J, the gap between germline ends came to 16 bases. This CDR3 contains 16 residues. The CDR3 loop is CASSRSSRAGTDTQYF. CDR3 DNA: TGTGCCAGCAGCCGCAGTTCCCGGGCGGGCACAGATACGCAGTATTTT.

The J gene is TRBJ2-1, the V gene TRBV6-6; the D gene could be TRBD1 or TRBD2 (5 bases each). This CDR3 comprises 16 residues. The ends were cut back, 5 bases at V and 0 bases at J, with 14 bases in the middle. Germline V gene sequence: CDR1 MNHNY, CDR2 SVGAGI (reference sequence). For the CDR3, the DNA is TGTGCCAGCAGTCCGGGACGTGGGAGCTCCTACAATGAGCAGTTCTTC. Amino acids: CASSPGRGSSYNEQFF.

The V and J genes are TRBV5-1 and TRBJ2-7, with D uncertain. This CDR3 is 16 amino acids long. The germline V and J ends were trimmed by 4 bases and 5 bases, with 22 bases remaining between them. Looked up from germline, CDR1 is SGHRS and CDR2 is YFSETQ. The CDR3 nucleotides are TGCGCCAGCAGCCCAGAACTTGGCGGCAGCCAGCACGAGCAGTACTTC. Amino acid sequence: CASSPELGGSQHEQYF.